The source of this TCR beta chain is a study of chemoradiotherapy in HPV16-positive cancers. The table came from immunoSEQ multiplex PCR; TCRdb's copy has only in-frame clones and leaves some out. The table includes about 15,000 clones, about nine tenths detected once. This CDR3 contains 14 residues. Per the germline V gene, CDR1 is MNHEY and CDR2 is SVGAGI. The V gene end was trimmed by 2 bases and the J gene end by 7 bases; junction bases not matched to a gene: 7. The sequences come from tumor tissue, collected from a patient who underwent chemoradiotherapy. The source of this sequence is a human donor with HPV-associated anogenital cancer. This sequence joins TRBV6-5 and TRBJ1-1, with 7 bases lining up with TRBD1. CDR3 sequence reads: CASSYTGDGIEAFF. CDR3 DNA sequence: TGTGCCAGCAGTTACACAGGGGACGGTATTGAAGCTTTCTTT.